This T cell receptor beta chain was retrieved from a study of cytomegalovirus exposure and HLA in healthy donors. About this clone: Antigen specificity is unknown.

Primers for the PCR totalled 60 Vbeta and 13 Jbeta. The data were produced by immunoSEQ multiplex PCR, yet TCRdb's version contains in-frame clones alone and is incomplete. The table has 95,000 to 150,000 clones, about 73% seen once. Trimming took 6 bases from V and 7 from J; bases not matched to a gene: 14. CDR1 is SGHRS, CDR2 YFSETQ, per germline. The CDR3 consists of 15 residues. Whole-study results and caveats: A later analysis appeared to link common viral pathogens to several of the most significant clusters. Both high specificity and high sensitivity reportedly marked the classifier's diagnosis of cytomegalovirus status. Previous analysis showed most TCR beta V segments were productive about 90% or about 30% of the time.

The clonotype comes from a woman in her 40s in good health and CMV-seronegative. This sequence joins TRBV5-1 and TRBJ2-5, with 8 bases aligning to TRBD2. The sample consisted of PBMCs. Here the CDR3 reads CASTSIAGRVSTQYF. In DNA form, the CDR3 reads TGCGCCAGCACCTCAATAGCGGGAAGGGTATCGACCCAGTACTTC.